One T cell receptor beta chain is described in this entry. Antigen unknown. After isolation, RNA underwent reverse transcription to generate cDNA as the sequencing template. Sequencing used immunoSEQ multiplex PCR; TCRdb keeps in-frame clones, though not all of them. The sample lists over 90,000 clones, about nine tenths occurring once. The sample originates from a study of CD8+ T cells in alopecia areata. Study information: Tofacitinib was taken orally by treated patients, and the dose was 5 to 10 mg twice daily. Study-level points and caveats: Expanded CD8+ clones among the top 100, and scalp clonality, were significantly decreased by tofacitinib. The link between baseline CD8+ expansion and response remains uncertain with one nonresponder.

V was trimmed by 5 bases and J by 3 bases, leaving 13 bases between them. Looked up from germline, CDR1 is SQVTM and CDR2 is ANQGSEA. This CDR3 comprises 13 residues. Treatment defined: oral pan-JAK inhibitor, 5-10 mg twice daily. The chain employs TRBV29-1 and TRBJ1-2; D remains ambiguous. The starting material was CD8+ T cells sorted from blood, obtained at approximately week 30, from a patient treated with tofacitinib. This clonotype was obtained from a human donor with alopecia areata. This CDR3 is CSVRKPGDYGYTF. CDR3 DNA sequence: TGCAGCGTTCGTAAACCCGGGGACTATGGCTACACCTTC.